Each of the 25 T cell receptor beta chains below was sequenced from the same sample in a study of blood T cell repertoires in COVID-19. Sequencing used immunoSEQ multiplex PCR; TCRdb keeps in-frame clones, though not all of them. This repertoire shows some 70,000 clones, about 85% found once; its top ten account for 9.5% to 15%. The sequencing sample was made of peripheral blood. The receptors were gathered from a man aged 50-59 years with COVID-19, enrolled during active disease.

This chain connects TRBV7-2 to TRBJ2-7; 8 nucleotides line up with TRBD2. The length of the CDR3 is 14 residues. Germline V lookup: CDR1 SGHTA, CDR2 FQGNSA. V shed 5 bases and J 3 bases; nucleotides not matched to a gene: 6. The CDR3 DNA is TGTGCCAGCAGCACCCAGACTAGCGACTACGAGCAGTACTTC. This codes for CASSTQTSDYEQYF. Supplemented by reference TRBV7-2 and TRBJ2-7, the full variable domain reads GAGVSQSPSNKVTEKGKDVELRCDPISGHTALYWYRQSLGQGLEFLIYFQGNSAPDKSGLPSDRFSAERTGGSVSTLTIQRTQQEDSAVYLCASSTQTSDYEQYFGPGTRLTVT.

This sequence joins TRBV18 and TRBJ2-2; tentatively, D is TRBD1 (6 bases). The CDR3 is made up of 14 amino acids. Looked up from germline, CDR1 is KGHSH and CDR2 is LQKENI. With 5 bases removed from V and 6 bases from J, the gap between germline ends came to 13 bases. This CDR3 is CASSSGVLAGELFF. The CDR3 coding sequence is TGTGCCAGCTCATCAGGGGTGTTGGCCGGGGAGCTGTTTTTT.

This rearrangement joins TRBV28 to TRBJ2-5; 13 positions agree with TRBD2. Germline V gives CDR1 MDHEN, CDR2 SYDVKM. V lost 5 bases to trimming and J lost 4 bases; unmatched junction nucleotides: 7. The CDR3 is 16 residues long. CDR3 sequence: CASSPRLAGGAETQYF. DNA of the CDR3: TGTGCCAGCAGTCCGAGACTAGCGGGAGGCGCAGAGACCCAGTACTTC. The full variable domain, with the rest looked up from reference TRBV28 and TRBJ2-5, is DVKVTQSSRYLVKRTGEKVFLECVQDMDHENMFWYRQDPGLGLRLIYFSYDVKMKEKGDIPEGYSVSREKKERFSLILESASTNQTSMYLCASSPRLAGGAETQYFGPGTRLLVL.

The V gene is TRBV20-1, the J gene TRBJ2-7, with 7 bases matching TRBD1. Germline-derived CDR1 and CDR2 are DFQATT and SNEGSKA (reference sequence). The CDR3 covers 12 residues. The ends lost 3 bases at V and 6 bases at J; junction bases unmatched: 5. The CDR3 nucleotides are TGCAGTGCTAGTAGGGGGCTGGTCGAGCAGTACTTC. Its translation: CSASRGLVEQYF.

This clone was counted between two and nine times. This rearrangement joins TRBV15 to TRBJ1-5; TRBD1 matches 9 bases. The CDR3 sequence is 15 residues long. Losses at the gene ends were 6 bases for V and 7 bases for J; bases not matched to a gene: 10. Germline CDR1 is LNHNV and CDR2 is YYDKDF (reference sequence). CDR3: CATSPVQGAPQPQHF. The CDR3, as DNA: TGTGCCACCAGTCCCGTACAGGGGGCCCCCCAGCCCCAGCATTTT. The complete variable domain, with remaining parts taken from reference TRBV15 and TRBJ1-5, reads DAMVIQNPRYQVTQFGKPVTLSCSQTLNHNVMYWYQQKSSQAPKLLFHYYDKDFNNEADTPDNFQSRRPNTSFCFLDIRSPGLGDTAMYLCATSPVQGAPQPQHFGDGTRLSIL.

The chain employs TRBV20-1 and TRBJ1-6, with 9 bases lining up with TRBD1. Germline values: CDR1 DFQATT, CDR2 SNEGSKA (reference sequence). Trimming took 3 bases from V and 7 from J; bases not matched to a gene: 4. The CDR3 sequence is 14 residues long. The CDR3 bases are TGCAGTGCTAGTATGGGACAGGGAAATTCACCCCTCCACTTT. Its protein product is CSASMGQGNSPLHF.

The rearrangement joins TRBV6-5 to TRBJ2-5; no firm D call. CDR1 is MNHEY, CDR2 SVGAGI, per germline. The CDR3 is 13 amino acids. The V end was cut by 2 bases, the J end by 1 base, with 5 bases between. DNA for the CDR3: TGTGCCAGCAGTTACCGGGTCCAAGAGACCCAGTACTTC. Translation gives CASSYRVQETQYF.

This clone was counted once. CDR3 loop: CASSPTTGTSGSGSRGEQFF. For the CDR3, the DNA is TGTGCCAGCAGCCCCACCACCGGGACTAGCGGGAGTGGTTCAAGAGGTGAGCAGTTCTTC. This sequence joins TRBV9 and TRBJ2-1; 14 bases fit TRBD2. The junction had 21 bases not matched to a gene; V was cut back by 4 bases and J by 9 bases. This CDR3 has 20 amino acids. The germline V gene encodes CDR1 SGDLS and CDR2 YYNGEE.

For the CDR3, the DNA is TGTGCCAGCAGCACCCGACCGGGGGGGGAGACCCAGTACTTC. It is translated as CASSTRPGGETQYF. The V gene is TRBV7-2, the J gene TRBJ2-5, with 8 bases fitting TRBD2. Per the germline V gene, CDR1 is SGHTA and CDR2 is FQGNSA. V lost 5 bases and J lost 5; bases outside the gene matches: 7. This CDR3 has 14 residues.

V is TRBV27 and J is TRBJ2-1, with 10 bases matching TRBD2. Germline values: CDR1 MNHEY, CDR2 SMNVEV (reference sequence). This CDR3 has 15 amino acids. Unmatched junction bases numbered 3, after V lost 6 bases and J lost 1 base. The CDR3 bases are TGTGCCAGCAGAGAACTAGCGGGATCCTACAATGAGCAGTTCTTC. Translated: CASRELAGSYNEQFF.

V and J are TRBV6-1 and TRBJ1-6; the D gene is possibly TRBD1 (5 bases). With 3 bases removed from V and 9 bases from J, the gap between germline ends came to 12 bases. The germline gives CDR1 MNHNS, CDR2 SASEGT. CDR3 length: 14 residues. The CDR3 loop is CASSDREGVSPLHF. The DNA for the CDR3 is TGTGCCAGCAGTGACAGGGAGGGTGTTTCACCCCTCCACTTT.

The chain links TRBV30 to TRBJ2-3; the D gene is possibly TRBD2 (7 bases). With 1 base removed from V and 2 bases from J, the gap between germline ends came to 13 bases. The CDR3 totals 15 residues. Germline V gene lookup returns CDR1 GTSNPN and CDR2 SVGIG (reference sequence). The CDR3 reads CAWSEGGGNTDTQYF. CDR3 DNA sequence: TGTGCCTGGAGTGAAGGGGGAGGGAACACAGATACGCAGTATTTT.

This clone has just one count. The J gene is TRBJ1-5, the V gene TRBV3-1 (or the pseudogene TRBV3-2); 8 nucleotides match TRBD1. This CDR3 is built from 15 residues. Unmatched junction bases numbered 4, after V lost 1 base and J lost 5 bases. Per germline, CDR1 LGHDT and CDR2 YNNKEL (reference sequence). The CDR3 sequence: CASSQGTGYYQPQHF. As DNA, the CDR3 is TGTGCCAGCAGCCAAGGGACAGGGTACTATCAGCCCCAGCATTTT.

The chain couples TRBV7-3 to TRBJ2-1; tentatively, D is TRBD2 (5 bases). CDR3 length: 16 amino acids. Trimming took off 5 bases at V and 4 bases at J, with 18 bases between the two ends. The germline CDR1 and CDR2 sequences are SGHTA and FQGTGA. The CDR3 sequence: CASSARRLASYNEQFF. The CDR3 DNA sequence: TGTGCCAGCAGCGCCCGCAGGTTAGCGAGTTACAATGAGCAGTTCTTC.

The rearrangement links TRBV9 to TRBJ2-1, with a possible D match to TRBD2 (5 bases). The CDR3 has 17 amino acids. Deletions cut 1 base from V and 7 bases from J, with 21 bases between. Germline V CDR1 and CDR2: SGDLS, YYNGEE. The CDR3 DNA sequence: TGTGCCAGCAGCGTACGCCTTAGTGGGAGTCCGGGTAATGAGCAGTTCTTC. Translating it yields CASSVRLSGSPGNEQFF.

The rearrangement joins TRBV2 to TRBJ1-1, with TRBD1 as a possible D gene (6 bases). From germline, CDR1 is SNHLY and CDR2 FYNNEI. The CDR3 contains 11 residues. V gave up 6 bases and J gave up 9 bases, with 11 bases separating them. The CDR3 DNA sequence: TGTGCCAGCAGGGTAGGACAGAAAGCTTTCTTT. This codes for CASRVGQKAFF.

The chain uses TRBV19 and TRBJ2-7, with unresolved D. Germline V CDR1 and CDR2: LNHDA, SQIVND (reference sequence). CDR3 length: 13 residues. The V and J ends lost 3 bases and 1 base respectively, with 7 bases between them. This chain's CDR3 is CASSIGRSYEQYF. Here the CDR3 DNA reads TGTGCCAGTAGTATCGGCAGGTCCTACGAGCAGTACTTC.

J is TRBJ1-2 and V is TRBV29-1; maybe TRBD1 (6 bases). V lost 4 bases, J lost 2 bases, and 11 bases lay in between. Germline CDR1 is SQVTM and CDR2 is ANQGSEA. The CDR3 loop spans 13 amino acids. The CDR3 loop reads CSVGQGINYGYTF. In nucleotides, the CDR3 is TGCAGCGTTGGTCAGGGGATCAACTATGGCTACACCTTC.

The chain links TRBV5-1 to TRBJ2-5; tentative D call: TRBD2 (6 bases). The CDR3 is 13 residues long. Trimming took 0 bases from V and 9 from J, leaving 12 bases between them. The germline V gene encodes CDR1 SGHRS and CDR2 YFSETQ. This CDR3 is CASSLELAGAQYF. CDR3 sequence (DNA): TGCGCCAGCAGCTTGGAACTAGCTGGAGCCCAGTACTTC.

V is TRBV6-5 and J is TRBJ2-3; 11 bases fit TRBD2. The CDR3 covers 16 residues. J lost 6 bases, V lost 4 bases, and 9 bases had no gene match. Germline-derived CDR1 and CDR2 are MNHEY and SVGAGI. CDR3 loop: CASSLGLAERGDTQYF. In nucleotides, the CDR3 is TGTGCCAGCAGTTTGGGACTAGCGGAGAGGGGGGATACGCAGTATTTT.

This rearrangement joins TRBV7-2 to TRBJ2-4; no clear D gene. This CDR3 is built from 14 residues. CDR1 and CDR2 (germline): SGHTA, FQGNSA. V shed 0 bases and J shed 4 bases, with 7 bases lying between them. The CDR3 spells CASSLAAVKNIQYF. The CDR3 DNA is TGTGCCAGCAGCTTAGCTGCAGTAAAAAACATTCAGTACTTC. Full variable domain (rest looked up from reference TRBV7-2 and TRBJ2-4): GAGVSQSPSNKVTEKGKDVELRCDPISGHTALYWYRQSLGQGLEFLIYFQGNSAPDKSGLPSDRFSAERTGGSVSTLTIQRTQQEDSAVYLCASSLAAVKNIQYFGAGTRLSVL.

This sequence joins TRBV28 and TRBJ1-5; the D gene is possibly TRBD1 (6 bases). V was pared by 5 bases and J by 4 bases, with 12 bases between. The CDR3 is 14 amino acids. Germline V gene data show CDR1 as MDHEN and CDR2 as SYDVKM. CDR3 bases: TGTGCCAGCAGTCTGTACGGACAGAATCAGCCCCAGCATTTT. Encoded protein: CASSLYGQNQPQHF. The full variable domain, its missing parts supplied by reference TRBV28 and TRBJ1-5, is DVKVTQSSRYLVKRTGEKVFLECVQDMDHENMFWYRQDPGLGLRLIYFSYDVKMKEKGDIPEGYSVSREKKERFSLILESASTNQTSMYLCASSLYGQNQPQHFGDGTRLSIL.

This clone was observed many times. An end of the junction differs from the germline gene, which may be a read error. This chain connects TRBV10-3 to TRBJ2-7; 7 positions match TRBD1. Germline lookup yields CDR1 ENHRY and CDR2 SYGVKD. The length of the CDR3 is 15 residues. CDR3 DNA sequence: TGTGCCATCAGCGAGTCGCCCGACAGGGCCTACGAGCAGTACTTC. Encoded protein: CAISESPDRAYEQYF.

This chain's CDR3 is CASSSRVPGQAEKETQYF. CDR3 DNA: TGCGCCAGCAGCTCACGAGTCCCGGGACAGGCGGAAAAAGAGACCCAGTACTTC. The gene calls are TRBV5-1 and TRBJ2-5, with 8 positions matching TRBD1. There are 18 residues in the CDR3. Germline V gene data show CDR1 as SGHRS and CDR2 as YFSETQ. The trim removed 3 bases at V and 3 bases at J, leaving 16 bases unmatched.

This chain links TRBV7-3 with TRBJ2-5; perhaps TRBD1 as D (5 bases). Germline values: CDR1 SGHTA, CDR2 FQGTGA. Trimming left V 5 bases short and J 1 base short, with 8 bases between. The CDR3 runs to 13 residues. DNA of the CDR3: TGTGCCAGCAGCCTCGACAGCCAAGAGACCCAGTACTTC. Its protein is CASSLDSQETQYF. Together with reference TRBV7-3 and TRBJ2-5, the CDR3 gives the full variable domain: GAGVSQTPSNKVTEKGKYVELRCDPISGHTALYWYRQSLGQGPEFLIYFQGTGAADDSGLPNDRFFAVRPEGSVSTLKIQRTERGDSAVYLCASSLDSQETQYFGPGTRLLVL.